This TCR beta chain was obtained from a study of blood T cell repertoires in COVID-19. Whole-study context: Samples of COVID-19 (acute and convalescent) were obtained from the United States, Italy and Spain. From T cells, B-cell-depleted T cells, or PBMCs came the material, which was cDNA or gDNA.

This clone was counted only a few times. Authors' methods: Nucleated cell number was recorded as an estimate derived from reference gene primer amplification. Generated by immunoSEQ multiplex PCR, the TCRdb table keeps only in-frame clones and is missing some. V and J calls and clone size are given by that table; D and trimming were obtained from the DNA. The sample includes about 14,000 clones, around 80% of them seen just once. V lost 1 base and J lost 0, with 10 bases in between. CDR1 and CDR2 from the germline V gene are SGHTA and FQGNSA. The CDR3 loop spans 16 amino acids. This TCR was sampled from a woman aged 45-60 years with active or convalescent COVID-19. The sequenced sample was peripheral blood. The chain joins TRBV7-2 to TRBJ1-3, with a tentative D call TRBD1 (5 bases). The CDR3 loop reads CASSLVDSHSGNTIYF. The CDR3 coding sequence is TGTGCCAGCAGCTTAGTCGACAGCCACTCTGGAAACACCATATATTTT. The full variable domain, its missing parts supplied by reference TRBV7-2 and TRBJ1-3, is GAGVSQSPSNKVTEKGKDVELRCDPISGHTALYWYRQSLGQGLEFLIYFQGNSAPDKSGLPSDRFSAERTGGSVSTLTIQRTQQEDSAVYLCASSLVDSHSGNTIYFGEGSWLTVV.